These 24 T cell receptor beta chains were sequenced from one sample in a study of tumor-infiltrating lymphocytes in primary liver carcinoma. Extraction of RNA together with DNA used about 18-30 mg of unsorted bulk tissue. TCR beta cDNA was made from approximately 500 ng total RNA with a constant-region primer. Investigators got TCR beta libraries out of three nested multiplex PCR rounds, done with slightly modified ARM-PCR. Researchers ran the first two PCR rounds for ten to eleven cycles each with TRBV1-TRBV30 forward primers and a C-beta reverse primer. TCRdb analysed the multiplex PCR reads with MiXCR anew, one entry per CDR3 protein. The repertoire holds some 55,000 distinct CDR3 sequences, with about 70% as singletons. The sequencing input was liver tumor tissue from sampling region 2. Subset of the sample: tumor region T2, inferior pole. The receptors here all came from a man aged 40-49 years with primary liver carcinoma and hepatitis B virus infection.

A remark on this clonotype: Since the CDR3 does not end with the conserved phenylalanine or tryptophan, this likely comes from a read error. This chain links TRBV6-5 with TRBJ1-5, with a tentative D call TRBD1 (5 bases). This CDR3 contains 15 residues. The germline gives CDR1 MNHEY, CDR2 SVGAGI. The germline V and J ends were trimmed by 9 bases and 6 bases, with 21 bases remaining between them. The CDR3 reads CASSRTAGGTQPQHL. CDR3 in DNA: TGTGCCAGTAGTCGGACGGCCGGAGGGACTCAGCCCCAGCATTTA.

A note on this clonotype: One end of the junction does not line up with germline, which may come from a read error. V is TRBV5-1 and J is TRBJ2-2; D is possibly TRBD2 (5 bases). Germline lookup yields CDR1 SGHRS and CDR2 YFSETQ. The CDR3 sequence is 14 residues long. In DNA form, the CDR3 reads TGCGCCAGTAGCTTGGAGGCGAACACCGGGGAGCTGTTATTT. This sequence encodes CASSLEANTGELLF.

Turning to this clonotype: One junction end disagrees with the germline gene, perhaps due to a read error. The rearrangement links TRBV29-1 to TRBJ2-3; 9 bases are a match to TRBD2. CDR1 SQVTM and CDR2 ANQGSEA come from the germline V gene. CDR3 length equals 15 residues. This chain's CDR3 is CSVGPAGGHTDTKYF. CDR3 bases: TGCAGTGTTGGGCCCGCGGGGGGGCACACGGATACGAAGTATTTT.

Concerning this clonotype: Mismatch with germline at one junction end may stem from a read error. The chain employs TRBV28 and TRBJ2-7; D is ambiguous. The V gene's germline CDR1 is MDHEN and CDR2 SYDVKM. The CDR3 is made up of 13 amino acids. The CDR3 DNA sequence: TGTGCCAGCAGTCCAGGACGGGTCTTCCAAGGGCACTTC. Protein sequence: CASSPGRVFQGHF.

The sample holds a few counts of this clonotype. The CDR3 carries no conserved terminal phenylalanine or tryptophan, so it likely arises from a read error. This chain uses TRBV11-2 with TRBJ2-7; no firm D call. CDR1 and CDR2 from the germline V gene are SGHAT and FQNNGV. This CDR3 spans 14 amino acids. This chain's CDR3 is CASSLVLPSYEQYL. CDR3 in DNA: TGTGCCAGCAGTTTAGTACTCCCCTCCTACGAGCAGTACCTC.

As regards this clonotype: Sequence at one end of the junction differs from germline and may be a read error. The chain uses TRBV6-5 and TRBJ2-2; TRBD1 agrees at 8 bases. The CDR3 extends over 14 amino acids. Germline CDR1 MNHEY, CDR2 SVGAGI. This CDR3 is CANSEQGDTGELFF. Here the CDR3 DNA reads TGTGCCAACAGTGAACAGGGGGACACCGGAGAGCTGTTTTTT.

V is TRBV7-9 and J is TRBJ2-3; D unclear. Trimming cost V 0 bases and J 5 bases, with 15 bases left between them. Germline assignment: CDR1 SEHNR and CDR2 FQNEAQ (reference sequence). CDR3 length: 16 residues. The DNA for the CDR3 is TGTGCCAGCAGCTTAGCCGGCCTCGGTTGGGGAGATACGCAGTATTTT. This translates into CASSLAGLGWGDTQYF.

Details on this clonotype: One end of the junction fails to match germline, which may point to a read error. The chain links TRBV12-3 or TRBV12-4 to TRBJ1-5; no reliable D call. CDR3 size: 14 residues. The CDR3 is CVSNLGGVDQPQHF. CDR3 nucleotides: TGTGTCAGCAACCTGGGTGGGGTCGATCAGCCCCAGCATTTT.

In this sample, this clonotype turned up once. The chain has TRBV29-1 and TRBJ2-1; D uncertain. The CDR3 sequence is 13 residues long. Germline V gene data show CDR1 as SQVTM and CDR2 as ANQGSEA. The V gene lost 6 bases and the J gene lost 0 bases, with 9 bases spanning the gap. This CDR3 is CSVELNSYNEQFF. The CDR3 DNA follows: TGCAGCGTCGAGCTAAACTCCTACAATGAGCAGTTCTTC.

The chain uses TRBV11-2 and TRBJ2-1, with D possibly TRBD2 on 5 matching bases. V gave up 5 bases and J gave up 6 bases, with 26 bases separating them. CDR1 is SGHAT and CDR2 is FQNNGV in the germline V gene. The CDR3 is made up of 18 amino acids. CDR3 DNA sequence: TGTGCCAGCAGCCATACAGAAGGGAGATTAGCGAGGTCCAATGAGCAGTTCTTC. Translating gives CASSHTEGRLARSNEQFF.

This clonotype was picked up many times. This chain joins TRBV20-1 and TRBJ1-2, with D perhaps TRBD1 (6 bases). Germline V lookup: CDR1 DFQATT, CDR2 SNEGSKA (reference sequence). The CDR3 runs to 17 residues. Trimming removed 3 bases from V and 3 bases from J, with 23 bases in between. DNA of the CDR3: TGCAGTGCTAGTGGGGAGATACAGGGCACGGCGTACTATGGCTACACCTTC. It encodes CSASGEIQGTAYYGYTF.

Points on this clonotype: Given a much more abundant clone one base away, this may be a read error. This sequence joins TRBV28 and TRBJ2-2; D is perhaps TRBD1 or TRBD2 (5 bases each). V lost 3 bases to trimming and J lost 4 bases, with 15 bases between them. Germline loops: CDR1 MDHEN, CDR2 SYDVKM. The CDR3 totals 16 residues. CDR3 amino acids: CASSLTVGVFTGELFF. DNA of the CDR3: TGTGCCAGCAGTTTGACAGTGGGAGTATTCACCGGGGAGCTGTTTTTT.

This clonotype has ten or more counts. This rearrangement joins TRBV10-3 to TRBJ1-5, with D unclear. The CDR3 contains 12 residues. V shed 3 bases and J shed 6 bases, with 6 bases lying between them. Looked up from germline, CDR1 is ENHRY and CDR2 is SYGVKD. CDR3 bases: TGTGCCATCAGTGAAGGCAGTCAGCCCCAGCATTTT. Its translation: CAISEGSQPQHF.

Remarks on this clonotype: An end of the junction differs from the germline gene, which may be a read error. The CDR3 reads CANSPLTPGHGYDEQFF. DNA for the CDR3: TGTGCCAACAGTCCCCTTACCCCAGGACATGGCTACGATGAGCAGTTCTTC. The V call is TRBV6-5, the J call TRBJ2-1, with D perhaps TRBD1 (5 bases). The CDR3 sequence is 17 residues long. Germline values: CDR1 MNHEY, CDR2 SVGAGI.

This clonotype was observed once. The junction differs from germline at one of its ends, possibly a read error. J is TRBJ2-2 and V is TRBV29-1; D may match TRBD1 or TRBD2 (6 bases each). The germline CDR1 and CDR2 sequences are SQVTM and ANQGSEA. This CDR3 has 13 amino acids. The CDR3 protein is CSVRGGNSGELFF. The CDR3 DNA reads TGCAGCGTGAGAGGGGGGAACAGCGGGGAGCTGTTTTTT.

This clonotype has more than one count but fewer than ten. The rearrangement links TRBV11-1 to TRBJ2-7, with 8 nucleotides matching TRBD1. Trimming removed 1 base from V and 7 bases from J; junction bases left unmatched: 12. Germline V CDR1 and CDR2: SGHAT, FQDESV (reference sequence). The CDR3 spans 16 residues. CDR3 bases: TGTGCCAGCAGCTTAGGCCCGGGGCAGGGGGCTGGAGAGCAGTACTTC. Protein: CASSLGPGQGAGEQYF.

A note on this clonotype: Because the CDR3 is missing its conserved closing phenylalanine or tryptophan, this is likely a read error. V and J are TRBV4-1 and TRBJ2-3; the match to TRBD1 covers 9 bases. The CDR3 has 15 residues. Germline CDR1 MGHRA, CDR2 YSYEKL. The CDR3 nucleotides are TGTGCCAGCAGCCGATCCGGGACAGGGACAGATACGCAGTATTCT. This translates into CASSRSGTGTDTQYS.

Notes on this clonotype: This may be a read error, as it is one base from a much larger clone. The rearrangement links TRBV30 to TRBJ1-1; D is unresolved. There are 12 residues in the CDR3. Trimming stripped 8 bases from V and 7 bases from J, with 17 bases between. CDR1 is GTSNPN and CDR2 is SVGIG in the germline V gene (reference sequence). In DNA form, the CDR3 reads TGTGCCCGGAACCGCGGTGCACTTGAAGCTTTCTTT. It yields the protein CARNRGALEAFF.

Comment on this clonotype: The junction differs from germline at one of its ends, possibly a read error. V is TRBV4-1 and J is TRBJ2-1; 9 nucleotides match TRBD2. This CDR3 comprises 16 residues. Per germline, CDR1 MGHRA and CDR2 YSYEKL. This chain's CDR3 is CASSQRAGLAGDEQFF. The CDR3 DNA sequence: TGCGCCAGCAGCCAGAGGGCGGGACTAGCCGGGGATGAGCAGTTTTTC.

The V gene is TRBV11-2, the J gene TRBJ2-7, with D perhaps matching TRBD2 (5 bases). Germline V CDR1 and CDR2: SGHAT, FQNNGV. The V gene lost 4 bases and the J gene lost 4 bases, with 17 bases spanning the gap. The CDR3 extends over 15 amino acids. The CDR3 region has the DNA TGTGCCAGCAGCTCATCCCTGGGGAGTGGATACGAGCAGTACTTC. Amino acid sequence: CASSSSLGSGYEQYF.

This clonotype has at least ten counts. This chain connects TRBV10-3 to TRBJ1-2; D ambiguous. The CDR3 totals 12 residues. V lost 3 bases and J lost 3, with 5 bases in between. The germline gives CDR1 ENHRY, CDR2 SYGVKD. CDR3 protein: CAISDDYYGYTF. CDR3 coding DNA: TGTGCCATCAGTGATGATTACTATGGCTACACCTTC.

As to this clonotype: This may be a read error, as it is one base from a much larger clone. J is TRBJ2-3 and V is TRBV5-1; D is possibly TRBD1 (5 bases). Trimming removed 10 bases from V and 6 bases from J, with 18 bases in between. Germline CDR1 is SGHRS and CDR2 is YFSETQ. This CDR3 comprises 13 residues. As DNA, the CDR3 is TGCGCCTGCGCACTCATGTGGGGCGATACGCAGTATTTT. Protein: CACALMWGDTQYF.

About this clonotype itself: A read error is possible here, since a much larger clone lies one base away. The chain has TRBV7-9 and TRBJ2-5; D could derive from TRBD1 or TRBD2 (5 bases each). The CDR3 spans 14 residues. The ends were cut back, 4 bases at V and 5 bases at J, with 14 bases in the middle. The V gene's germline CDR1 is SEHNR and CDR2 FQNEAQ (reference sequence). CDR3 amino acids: CASSSGAVQETQYF. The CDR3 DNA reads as TGTGCCAGCAGCTCCGGGGCTGTTCAGGAGACCCAGTACTTC.

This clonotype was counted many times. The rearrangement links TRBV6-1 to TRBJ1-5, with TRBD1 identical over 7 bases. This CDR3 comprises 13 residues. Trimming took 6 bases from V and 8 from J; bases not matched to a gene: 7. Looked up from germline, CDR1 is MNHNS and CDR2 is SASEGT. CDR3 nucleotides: TGTGCCAGCAGAGGGACAGTTGATGAGCCCCAGCATTTT. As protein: CASRGTVDEPQHF.